Listed below are T cell receptor beta chains from one sample, sequenced in a study of OX40 agonist ivuxolimab in advanced cancers. The table came from immunoSEQ multiplex PCR; TCRdb's copy has only in-frame clones and leaves some out. This table holds tens of thousands of clones, around nine tenths found once. Material: CD4+ or CD8+ T cells sorted from blood, obtained in a trial of the OX40 agonist ivuxolimab. The receptors were gathered from an adult with an advanced solid tumor such as melanoma, head and neck, liver or kidney cancer. Both conserved end residues are part of each CDR3. The D gene is left open where the match is weak. Clone size is stated in some rows and not others, as once, few, many or a class when expanded.

>NA|TRBV30|NA|TRBJ2-7
TGTGCCTGGAGATTAGACTCCTCTACGGGCAAGCAGTACTTC
CAWRLDSSTGKQYF
>NA|TRBV19|NA|TRBJ2-1
TGTGCCAGTAGTATAGATCGAGGTTACAATGAGCAGTTCTTC
CASSIDRGYNEQFF
>TRBD1|TRBV19|NA|TRBJ2-7
TGTGCCAGTAGTACGCCGGGACAGGGGTTCGAGCAGTACTTC
CASSTPGQGFEQYF
>NA|TRBV2|NA|TRBJ2-3
TGTGCCAGCAGCTCGACGGCAATCCGCACAGATACGCAGTATTTT
CASSSTAIRTDTQYF
>TRBD2|TRBV6-1|NA|TRBJ2-1
TGTGCCAGCAGTGGACTAGCGGATTACAATGAGCAGTTCTTC
CASSGLADYNEQFF
>NA|TRBV5-4|NA|TRBJ1-5
TGTGCCAGCAGCTTGGATGGCATCCCTCCCAATCAGCCCCAGCATTTT
CASSLDGIPPNQPQHF
>TRBD1|TRBV28|NA|TRBJ1-5
TGTGCCAGCAGTCAGACAGGGGGCGTCGGCAATCAGCCCCAGCATTTT
CASSQTGGVGNQPQHF
>NA|TRBV6-5|NA|TRBJ1-2
TGTGCCAGCAGTTACAGTCGGGATAGTGGGGGCTACACCTTC
CASSYSRDSGGYTF
>NA|TRBV5-1|NA|TRBJ1-2
TGCGCCAGCAGCTTGGGACAGTCGTATGGCTACACCTTC
CASSLGQSYGYTF
>TRBD1|TRBV7-9|NA|TRBJ1-1
TGTGCCAGCAGCATTGGACAGGGGGCTGAAGCTTTCTTT
CASSIGQGAEAFF
>TRBD2|TRBV5-1|once|TRBJ2-3
TGCGCCAGCAGCTTGGCACTAGCGGGGGGCACAGATACGCAGTATTTT
CASSLALAGGTDTQYF
>NA|TRBV6-1|NA|TRBJ1-1
TGTGCCAGCAGTGAAGCGCAAGAGACTGGGGCTTTCTTT
CASSEAQETGAFF
>NA|TRBV6-5|NA|TRBJ1-1
TGTGCCAGCAGCCGGGACGTATCAGCAACTGAAGCTTTCTTT
CASSRDVSATEAFF
>TRBD1|TRBV19|NA|TRBJ1-2
TGTGCCAGTAGTATCCCGACAGGGACTCTCGGTGGCTACACCTTC
CASSIPTGTLGGYTF
>NA|TRBV30|NA|TRBJ2-1
TGTGCCTGGAGTGTACGGGGAGCAGGTGAGCAGTTCTTC
CAWSVRGAGEQFF
>NA|TRBV7-3|NA|TRBJ2-3
TGTGCCAGCAGCCAAACCGGGACGGTCACAGATACGCAGTATTTT
CASSQTGTVTDTQYF
>TRBD1|TRBV5-6|NA|TRBJ1-4
TGTGCCAGCAGCCCCGGACAGGGTCCTAATGAAAAACTGTTTTTT
CASSPGQGPNEKLFF
>TRBD2|TRBV2|NA|TRBJ2-2
TGTGCCAGCACAATAGCGGGAGGAACCGGGGAGCTGTTTTTT
CASTIAGGTGELFF
>NA|TRBV5-5|NA|TRBJ1-5
TGTGCCAGCAGCGGGGGACAAACACCTAGCAATCAGCCCCAGCATTTT
CASSGGQTPSNQPQHF
>NA|TRBV4-1|NA|TRBJ2-1
TGCGCCAGCAGCCAACGTGGTCCTACAGGGTACAATGAGCAGTTCTTC
CASSQRGPTGYNEQFF
>NA|TRBV9|NA|TRBJ2-3
TGTGCCAGCAGTGCCACCCGACAGTATTCAGATACGCAGTATTTT
CASSATRQYSDTQYF
>NA|TRBV6-5|NA|TRBJ1-4
TGTGCCAGCAGTTACTCGAGGGCAGTTGGTAATGAAAAACTGTTTTTT
CASSYSRAVGNEKLFF
>NA|TRBV19|NA|TRBJ1-2
TGTGCCAGTACCCCCGACGGCTATGGCTACACCTTC
CASTPDGYGYTF
>NA|TRBV29-1|NA|TRBJ2-5
TGCAGCGTTGTAGGTCTAGCTGGAGAGACCCAGTACTTC
CSVVGLAGETQYF
>NA|TRBV5-4|NA|TRBJ2-3
TGTGCCAGCAGCTCTGGAAGTGGGGCTGAAGATACGCAGTATTTT
CASSSGSGAEDTQYF
>NA|TRBV9|NA|TRBJ2-7
TGTGCCAGCAGCGTGGCAGGGACCTACTACGAGCAGTACTTC
CASSVAGTYYEQYF
>NA|TRBV23-1|NA|TRBJ1-4
TGCGCCAGCACTCTCGGAGACAGAGGTGAAAAACTGTTTTTT
CASTLGDRGEKLFF
>TRBD2|TRBV7-2|NA|TRBJ2-7
TGTGCCAGCAGCTTAGATCTGTCTAGCGGCTCTAACTACGAGCAGTACTTC
CASSLDLSSGSNYEQYF
>TRBD1|TRBV19|NA|TRBJ1-2
TGTGCCAGTAGTAGCCGGGACAGCTATGGCTACACCTTC
CASSSRDSYGYTF
>NA|TRBV10-3|NA|TRBJ2-7
TGTGCCATCAGTGTATCGGAATCCTACGAGCAGTACTTC
CAISVSESYEQYF
>TRBD2|TRBV5-1|NA|TRBJ2-5
TGCGCCAGCAGCGAAGCGGGGACGTACCAAGAGACCCAGTACTTC
CASSEAGTYQETQYF
>NA|TRBV6-1|NA|TRBJ1-4
TGTGCCAGCAGTGATAGGGTGGGTGAAAAACTGTTTTTT
CASSDRVGEKLFF
>TRBD1|TRBV19|NA|TRBJ2-5
TGTGCCAGCCTCTCGGGACAGGGGTCCAGCCAAGAGACCCAGTACTTC
CASLSGQGSSQETQYF